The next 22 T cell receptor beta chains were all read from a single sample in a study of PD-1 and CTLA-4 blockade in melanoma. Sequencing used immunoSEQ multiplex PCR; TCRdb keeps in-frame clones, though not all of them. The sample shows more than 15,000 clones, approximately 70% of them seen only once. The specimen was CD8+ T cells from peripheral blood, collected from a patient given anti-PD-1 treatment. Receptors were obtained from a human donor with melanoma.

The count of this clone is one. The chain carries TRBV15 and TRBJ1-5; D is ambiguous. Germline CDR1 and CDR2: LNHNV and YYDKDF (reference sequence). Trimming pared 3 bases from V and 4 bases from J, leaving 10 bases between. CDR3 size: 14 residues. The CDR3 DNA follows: TGTGCCACCAGCAGGGCCCGAAGAAATCAGCCCCAGCATTTT. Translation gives CATSRARRNQPQHF.

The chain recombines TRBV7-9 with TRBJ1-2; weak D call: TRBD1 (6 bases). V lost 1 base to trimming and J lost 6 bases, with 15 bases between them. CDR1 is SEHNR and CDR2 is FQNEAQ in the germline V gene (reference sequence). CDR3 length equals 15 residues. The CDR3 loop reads CASSLVDRRGNGYTF. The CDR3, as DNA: TGTGCCAGCAGCTTAGTCGACAGGCGAGGGAATGGCTACACCTTC.

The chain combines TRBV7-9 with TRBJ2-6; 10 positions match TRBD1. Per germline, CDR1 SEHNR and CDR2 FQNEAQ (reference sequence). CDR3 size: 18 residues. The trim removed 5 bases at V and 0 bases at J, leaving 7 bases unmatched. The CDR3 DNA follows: TGTGCCAGCAGCCCGGACAGGGGGTGGTACTCTGGGGCCAACGTCCTGACTTTC. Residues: CASSPDRGWYSGANVLTF. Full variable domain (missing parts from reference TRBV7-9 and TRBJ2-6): DTGVSQNPRHKITKRGQNVTFRCDPISEHNRLYWYRQTLGQGPEFLTYFQNEAQLEKSRLLSDRFSAERPKGSFSTLEIQRTEQGDSAMYLCASSPDRGWYSGANVLTFGAGSRLTVL.

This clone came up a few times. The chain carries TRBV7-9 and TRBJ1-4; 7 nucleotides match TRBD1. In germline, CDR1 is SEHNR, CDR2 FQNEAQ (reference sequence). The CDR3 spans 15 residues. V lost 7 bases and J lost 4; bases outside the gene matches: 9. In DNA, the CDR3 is TGTGCCAGCAACCCGGGACAGCTCGGTAATGAAAAACTGTTTTTT. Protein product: CASNPGQLGNEKLFF. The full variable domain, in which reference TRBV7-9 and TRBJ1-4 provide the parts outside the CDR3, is DTGVSQNPRHKITKRGQNVTFRCDPISEHNRLYWYRQTLGQGPEFLTYFQNEAQLEKSRLLSDRFSAERPKGSFSTLEIQRTEQGDSAMYLCASNPGQLGNEKLFFGSGTQLSVL.

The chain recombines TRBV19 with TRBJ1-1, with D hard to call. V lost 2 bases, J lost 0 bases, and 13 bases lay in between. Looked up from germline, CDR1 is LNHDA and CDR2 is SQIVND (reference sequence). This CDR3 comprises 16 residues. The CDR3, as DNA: TGTGCCAGTAGTATATCTGGTCTGGATTTGAACACTGAAGCTTTCTTT. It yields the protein CASSISGLDLNTEAFF.

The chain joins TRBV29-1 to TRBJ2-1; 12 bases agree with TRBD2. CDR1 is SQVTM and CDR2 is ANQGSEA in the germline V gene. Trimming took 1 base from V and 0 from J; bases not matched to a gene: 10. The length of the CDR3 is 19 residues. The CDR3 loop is CSVEARGTSGLYSYNEQFF. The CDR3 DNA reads TGCAGCGTTGAAGCCCGAGGGACTAGCGGGCTCTACTCCTACAATGAGCAGTTCTTC.

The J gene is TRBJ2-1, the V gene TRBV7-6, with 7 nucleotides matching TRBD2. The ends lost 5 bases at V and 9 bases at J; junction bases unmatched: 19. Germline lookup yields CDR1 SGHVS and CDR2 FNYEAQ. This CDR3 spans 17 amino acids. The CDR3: CASSPIRAGEGGTEQFF. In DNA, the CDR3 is TGTGCCAGCAGCCCGATAAGGGCGGGAGAAGGTGGGACTGAGCAGTTCTTC.

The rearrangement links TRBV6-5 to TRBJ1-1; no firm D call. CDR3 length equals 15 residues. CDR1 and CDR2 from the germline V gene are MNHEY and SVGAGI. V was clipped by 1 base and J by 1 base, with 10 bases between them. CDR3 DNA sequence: TGTGCCAGCAGTTACTTAAAGACGGCGAACACTGAAGCTTTCTTT. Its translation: CASSYLKTANTEAFF.

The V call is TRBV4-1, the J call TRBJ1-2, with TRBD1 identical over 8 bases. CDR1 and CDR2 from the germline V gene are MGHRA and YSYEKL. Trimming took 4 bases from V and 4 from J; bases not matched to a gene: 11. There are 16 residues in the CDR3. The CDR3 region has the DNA TGCGCCAGCAGCCTTCGCGGCCAGGGGGCCGGCTATGGCTACACCTTC. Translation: CASSLRGQGAGYGYTF.

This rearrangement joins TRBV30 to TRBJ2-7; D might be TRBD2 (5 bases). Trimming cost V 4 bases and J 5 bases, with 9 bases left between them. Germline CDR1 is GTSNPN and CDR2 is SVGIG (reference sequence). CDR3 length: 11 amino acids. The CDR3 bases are TGTGCCTGGACTCGAGGGCACGAGCAGTACTTC. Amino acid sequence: CAWTRGHEQYF.

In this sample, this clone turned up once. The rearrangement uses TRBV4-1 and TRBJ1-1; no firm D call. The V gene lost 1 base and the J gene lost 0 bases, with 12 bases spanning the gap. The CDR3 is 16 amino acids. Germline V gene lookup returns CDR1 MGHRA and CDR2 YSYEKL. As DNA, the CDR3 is TGCGCCAGCAGCCAAGCCCCCGGGTCCCTGAACACTGAAGCTTTCTTT. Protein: CASSQAPGSLNTEAFF.

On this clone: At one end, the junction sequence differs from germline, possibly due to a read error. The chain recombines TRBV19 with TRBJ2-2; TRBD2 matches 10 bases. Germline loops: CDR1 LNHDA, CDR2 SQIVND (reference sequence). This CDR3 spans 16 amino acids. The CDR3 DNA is TGTGCCAGTAGTAGAGCGGGGGGGACCGCCACCGAGGAGCTGTTTTTT. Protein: CASSRAGGTATEELFF.

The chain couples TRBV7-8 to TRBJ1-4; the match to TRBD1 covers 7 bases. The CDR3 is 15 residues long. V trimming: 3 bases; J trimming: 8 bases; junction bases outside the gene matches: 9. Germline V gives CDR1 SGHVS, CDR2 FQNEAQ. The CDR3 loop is CASSLERDSSEKLFF. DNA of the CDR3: TGTGCCAGCAGCTTGGAAAGGGACAGCTCCGAAAAACTGTTTTTT. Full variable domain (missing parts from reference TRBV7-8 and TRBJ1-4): GAGVSQSPRYKVAKRGQDVALRCDPISGHVSLFWYQQALGQGPEFLTYFQNEAQLDKSGLPSDRFFAERPEGSVSTLKIQRTQQEDSAVYLCASSLERDSSEKLFFGSGTQLSVL.

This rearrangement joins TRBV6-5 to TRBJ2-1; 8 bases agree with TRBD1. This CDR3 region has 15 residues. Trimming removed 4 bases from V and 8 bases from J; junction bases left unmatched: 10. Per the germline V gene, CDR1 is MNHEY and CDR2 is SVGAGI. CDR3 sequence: CASSSDLRGLDEQFF. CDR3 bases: TGTGCCAGCAGTTCGGATCTCAGGGGGCTCGATGAGCAGTTCTTC.

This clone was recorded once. This CDR3 is CASSFQGANGYTF. CDR3 in DNA: TGTGCCAGCAGTTTCCAGGGGGCCAATGGCTACACCTTC. The chain links TRBV12-3 or TRBV12-4 to TRBJ1-2; TRBD1 aligns across 8 bases. V gave up 3 bases and J gave up 6 bases; unmatched junction bases: 3. The CDR3 loop spans 13 amino acids.

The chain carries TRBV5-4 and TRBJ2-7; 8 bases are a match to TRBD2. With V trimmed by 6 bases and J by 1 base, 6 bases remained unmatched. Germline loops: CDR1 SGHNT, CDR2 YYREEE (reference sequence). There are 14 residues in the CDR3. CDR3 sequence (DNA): TGTGCCAGCAAGGAGAGCGGGAGATCCTACGAGCAGTACTTC. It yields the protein CASKESGRSYEQYF.

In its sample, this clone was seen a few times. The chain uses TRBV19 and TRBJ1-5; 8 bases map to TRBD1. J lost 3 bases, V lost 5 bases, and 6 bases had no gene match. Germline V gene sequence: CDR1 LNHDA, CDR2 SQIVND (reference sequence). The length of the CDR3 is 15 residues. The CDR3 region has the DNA TGTGCCAGTAGTTGGACAGGGCCCTTCAATCAGCCCCAGCATTTT. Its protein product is CASSWTGPFNQPQHF. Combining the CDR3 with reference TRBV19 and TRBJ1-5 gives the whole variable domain DGGITQSPKYLFRKEGQNVTLSCEQNLNHDAMYWYRQDPGQGLRLIYYSQIVNDFQKGDIAEGYSVSREKKESFPLTVTSAQKNPTAFYLCASSWTGPFNQPQHFGDGTRLSIL.

The CDR3 coding sequence is TGTGCCAGCAGCCCCCCCGACAGGTCCCCCTACGAGCAGTACTTC. It yields the protein CASSPPDRSPYEQYF. The V gene is TRBV7-9, the J gene TRBJ2-7; D may be TRBD1 (6 bases). V was cut by 5 bases and J by 2 bases, with 16 bases left in between. The germline V gene has CDR1 SEHNR and CDR2 FQNEAQ (reference sequence). The CDR3 extends over 15 amino acids.

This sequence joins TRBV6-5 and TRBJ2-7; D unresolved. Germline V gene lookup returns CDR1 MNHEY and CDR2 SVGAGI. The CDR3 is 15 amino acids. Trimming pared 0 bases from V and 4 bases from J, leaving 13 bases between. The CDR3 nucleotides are TGTGCCAGCAGTTACTCGAAGTATGGAATATACGAGCAGTACTTC. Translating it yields CASSYSKYGIYEQYF.

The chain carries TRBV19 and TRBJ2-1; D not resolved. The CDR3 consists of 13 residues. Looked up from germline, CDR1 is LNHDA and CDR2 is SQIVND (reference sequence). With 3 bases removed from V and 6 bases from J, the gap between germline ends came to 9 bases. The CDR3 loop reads CASSIRPGNEQFF. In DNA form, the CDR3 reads TGTGCCAGTAGTATTAGGCCGGGCAATGAGCAGTTCTTC.

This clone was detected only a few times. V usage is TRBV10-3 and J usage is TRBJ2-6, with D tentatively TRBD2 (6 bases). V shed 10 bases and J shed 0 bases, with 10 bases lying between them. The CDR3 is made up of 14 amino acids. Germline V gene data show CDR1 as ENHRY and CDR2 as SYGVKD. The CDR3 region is CATPGVSGANVLTF. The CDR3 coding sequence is TGTGCCACCCCGGGAGTCTCTGGGGCCAACGTCCTGACTTTC.

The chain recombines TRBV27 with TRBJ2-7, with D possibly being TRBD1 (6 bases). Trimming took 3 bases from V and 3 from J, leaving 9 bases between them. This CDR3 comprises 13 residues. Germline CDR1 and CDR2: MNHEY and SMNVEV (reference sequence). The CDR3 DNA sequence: TGTGCCAGCAGTTTTGGACAGATCTACGAGCAGTACTTC. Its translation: CASSFGQIYEQYF.